This T cell receptor beta chain was sequenced during a study of Graves' ophthalmopathy and Graves' hyperthyroidism. Study-level results: With a specificity of about 73% and a sensitivity of about 69%, the model predicted ophthalmopathy progression. Blood samples also showed most expanded thyroid clonotypes exceeding 0.001 frequency.

Details on this clonotype: What it recognizes is unknown.

Researchers turned away patients with other autoimmune diseases, uncontrolled infections, pregnancy or lactation. Germline lookup yields CDR1 LNHNV and CDR2 YYDKDF (reference sequence). V shed 0 bases and J 2 bases; nucleotides not matched to a gene: 13. This CDR3 region has 19 residues. The TCR beta CDR3 regions underwent amplification from RNA transcripts. HTBI-primed first-round RT-PCR preceded second-round multiplex PCR. TCRdb recomputed calls from the multiplex PCR reads with MiXCR, one row per CDR3 protein. The repertoire holds some 750,000 distinct CDR3 sequences, with roughly two fifths as singletons.

This receptor was taken from an adult man with Graves' ophthalmopathy. The sample taken for sequencing was peripheral blood. V usage is TRBV15 and J usage is TRBJ1-2; 9 positions match TRBD1. The CDR3: CATSREATGGEGLNYGYTF. The DNA of the CDR3 is TGTGCCACCAGCAGAGAAGCGACAGGGGGGGAAGGCCTCAACTATGGCTACACCTTC.